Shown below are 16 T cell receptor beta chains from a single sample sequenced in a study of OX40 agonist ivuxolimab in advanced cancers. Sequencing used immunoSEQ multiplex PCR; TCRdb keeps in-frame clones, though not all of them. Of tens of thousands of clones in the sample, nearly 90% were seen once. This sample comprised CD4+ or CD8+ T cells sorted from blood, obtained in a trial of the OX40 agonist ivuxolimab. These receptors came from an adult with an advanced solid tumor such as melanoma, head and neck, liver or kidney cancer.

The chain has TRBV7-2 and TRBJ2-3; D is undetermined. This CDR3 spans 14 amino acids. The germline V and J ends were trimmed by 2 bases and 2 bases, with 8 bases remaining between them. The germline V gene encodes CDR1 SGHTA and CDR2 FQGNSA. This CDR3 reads CASSLFGDTDTQYF. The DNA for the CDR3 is TGTGCCAGCAGCTTATTCGGCGACACAGATACGCAGTATTTT. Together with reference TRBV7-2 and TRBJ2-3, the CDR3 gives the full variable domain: GAGVSQSPSNKVTEKGKDVELRCDPISGHTALYWYRQSLGQGLEFLIYFQGNSAPDKSGLPSDRFSAERTGGSVSTLTIQRTQQEDSAVYLCASSLFGDTDTQYFGPGTRLTVL.

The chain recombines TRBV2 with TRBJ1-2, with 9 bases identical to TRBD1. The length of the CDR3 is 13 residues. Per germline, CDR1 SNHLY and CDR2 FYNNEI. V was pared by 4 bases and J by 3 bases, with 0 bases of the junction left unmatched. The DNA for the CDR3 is TGTGCCAGCAGTGGACAGGGGGACTATGGCTACACCTTC. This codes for CASSGQGDYGYTF.

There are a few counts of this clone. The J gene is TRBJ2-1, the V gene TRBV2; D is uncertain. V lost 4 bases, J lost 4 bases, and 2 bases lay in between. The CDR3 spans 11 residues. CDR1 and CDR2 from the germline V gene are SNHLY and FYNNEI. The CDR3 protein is CASSVYNEQFF. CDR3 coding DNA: TGTGCCAGCAGTGTTTACAATGAGCAGTTCTTC.

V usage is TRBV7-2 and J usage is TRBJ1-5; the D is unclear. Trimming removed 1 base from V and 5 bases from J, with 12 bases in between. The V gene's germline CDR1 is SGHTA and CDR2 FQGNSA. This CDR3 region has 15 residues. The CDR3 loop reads CASSLVGRVDQPQHF. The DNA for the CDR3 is TGTGCCAGCAGCTTAGTAGGCCGGGTGGATCAGCCCCAGCATTTT.

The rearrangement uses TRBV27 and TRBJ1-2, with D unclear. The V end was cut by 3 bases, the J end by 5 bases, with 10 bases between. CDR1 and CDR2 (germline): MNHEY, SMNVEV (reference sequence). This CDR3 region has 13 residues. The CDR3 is CASSLEWGYGYTF. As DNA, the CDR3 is TGTGCCAGCAGTTTGGAGTGGGGTTATGGCTACACCTTC.

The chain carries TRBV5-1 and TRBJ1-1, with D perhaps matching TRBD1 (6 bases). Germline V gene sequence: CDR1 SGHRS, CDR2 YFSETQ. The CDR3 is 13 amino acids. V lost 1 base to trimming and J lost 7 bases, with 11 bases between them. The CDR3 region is CASSLIGGLEAFF. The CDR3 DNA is TGCGCCAGCAGCTTGATCGGGGGCCTTGAAGCTTTCTTT.

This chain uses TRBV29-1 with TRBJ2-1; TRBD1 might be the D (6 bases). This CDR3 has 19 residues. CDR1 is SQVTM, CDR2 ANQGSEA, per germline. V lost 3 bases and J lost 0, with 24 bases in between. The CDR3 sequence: CSVEDRQRRTGRSYNEQFF. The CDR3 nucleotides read TGCAGCGTTGAGGACAGACAGAGGAGGACCGGGCGCTCCTACAATGAGCAGTTCTTC.

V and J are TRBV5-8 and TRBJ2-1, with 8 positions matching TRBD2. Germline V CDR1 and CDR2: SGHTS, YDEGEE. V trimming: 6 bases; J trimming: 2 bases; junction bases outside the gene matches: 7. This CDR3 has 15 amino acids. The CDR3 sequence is CASITGGGPYNEQFF. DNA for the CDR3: TGTGCCAGCATCACCGGGGGGGGACCCTACAATGAGCAGTTCTTC.

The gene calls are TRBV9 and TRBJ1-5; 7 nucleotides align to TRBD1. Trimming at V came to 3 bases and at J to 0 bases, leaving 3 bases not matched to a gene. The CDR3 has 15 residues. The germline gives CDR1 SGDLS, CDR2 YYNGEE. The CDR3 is CASSAQGGSNQPQHF. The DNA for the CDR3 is TGTGCCAGCAGCGCGCAGGGGGGTAGCAATCAGCCCCAGCATTTT.

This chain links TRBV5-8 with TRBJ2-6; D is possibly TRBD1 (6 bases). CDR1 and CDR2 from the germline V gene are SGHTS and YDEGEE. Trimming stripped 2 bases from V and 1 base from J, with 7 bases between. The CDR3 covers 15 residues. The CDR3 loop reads CASSLQGSGANVLTF. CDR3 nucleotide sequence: TGTGCCAGCAGCTTACAGGGTTCTGGGGCCAACGTCCTGACTTTC.

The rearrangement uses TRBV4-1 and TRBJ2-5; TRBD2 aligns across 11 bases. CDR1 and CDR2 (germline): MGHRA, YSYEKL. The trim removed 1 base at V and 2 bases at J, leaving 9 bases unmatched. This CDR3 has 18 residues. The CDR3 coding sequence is TGCGCCAGCAGCCAAGGTTCTCTAGCGGGAGGCTCGCAAGAGACCCAGTACTTC. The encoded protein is CASSQGSLAGGSQETQYF.

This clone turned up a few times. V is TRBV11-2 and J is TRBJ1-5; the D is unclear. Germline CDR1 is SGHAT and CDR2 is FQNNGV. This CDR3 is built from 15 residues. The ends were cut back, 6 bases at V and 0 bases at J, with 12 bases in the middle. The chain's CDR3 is CASSRGRDSNQPQHF. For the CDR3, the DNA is TGTGCCAGCAGTCGCGGACGGGATAGCAATCAGCCCCAGCATTTT.

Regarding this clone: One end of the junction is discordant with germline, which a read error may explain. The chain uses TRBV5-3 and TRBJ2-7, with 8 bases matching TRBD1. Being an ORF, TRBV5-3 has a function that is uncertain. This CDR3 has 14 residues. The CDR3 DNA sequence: TGTGCCAGCAGCTTGGGACAGGAGGGCTACGAGCAGTACTTC. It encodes CASSLGQEGYEQYF.

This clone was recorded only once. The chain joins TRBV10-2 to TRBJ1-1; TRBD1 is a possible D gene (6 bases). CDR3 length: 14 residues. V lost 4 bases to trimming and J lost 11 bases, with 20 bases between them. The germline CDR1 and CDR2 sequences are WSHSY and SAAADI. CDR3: CASSAPGGAQAAFF. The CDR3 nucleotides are TGCGCCAGCAGTGCCCCCGGGGGGGCGCAGGCCGCTTTCTTT.

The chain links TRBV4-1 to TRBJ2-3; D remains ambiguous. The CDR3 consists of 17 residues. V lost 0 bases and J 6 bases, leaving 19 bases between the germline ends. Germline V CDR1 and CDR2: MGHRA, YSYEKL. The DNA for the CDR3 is TGCGCCAGCAGCCAAGACGCTCTGGGGTCAGGCGCGGATACGCAGTATTTT. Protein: CASSQDALGSGADTQYF.

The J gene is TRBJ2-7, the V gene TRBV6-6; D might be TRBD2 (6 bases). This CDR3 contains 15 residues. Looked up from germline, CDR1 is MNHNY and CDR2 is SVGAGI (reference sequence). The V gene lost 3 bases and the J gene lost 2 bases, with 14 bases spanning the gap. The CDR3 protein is CASSYDQGLTYEQYF. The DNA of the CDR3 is TGTGCCAGCAGTTATGACCAGGGACTCACCTACGAGCAGTACTTC.